The 9 T cell receptor beta chains reported below all come from one sample, sequenced in a study of T cell clonality in common variable immunodeficiency (dated by TCRdb to the mid-2010s). The library came from the immunoSEQ multiplex PCR assay. TCRdb carries this immuneACCESS record with in-frame sequences only. Its versions omit some clonotypes, under half of them owing to an unresolved V gene in the studies checked, with the rest unexplained. For this sample, 40,000 to 65,000 clones are listed, none of them singletons. About 1.7% of the sample lies in the top ten. Specimen: peripheral blood mononuclear cells. The receptors originated from a person between 18 and 69 years old in good health.

This clone was counted ten times or more. The observed sequence ends 3 residues before the CDR3 terminus, with the missing tail filled in from the germline J gene. The chain links TRBV20-1 to TRBJ2-5, with 13 bases that match TRBD2. Germline CDR1 DFQATT, CDR2 SNEGSKA (reference sequence). This CDR3 has 18 amino acids. J was trimmed by 2 bases and V by 5 bases; bases with no gene match: 14. The DNA read from the CDR3 is TGCAGTGCTTTGGCCTTTAGCCGGACTAGCGGGGGACAAGAGACC. This sequence encodes CSALAFSRTSGGQET. The entire CDR3 reads CSALAFSRTSGGQETQYF.

This clone was counted many times. The read ends 3 residues shy of where the CDR3 ends; the end is completed using the germline J gene. V gene TRBV7-1 combines with J gene TRBJ2-7, with D possibly matching TRBD1 (7 bases). TRBV7-1 is an ORF, with its function uncertain. The CDR3 is made up of 20 amino acids. Trimming shortened V by 3 bases and J by 1 base, and 28 bases separated the two germline ends. CDR3 DNA, as far as it was read: TGTGCCAGCAGCTCCATTCGTAGGGGGCTGAACAAGCGGGTATCCTACGAG. It is translated as CASSSIRRGLNKRVSYE. The whole CDR3 reads CASSSIRRGLNKRVSYEQYF.

In its sample, this clone was seen many times. Mismatch with germline at one junction end may stem from a read error. The CDR3 is cut off 3 residues early in the read; its end comes from the germline J gene. The gene calls are TRBV4-2 and TRBJ2-1, with D hard to call. The CDR3 spans 15 residues. CDR1 LGHNA and CDR2 YNFKEQ come from the germline V gene. The DNA read from the CDR3 is TGCGCCAGCAGCCAAGAAGCCGACTCCTACAATGAG. This codes for CASSQEADSYNE. The whole CDR3 protein is CASSQEADSYNEQFF.

This clone appeared many times. The missing CDR3 end, 3 residues past where the read stops, is filled in from the germline J gene. This chain links TRBV9 with TRBJ1-2, with TRBD1 matching over 8 bases. CDR1 and CDR2 (germline): SGDLS, YYNGEE. The CDR3 contains 15 residues. V trimming: 0 bases; J trimming: 4 bases; junction bases outside the gene matches: 5. The CDR3 DNA, read in part, is TGTGCCAGCAGCGTAGGTTCAGGGGGCGGCTATGGC. Its translation: CASSVGSGGGYG. The entire CDR3 reads CASSVGSGGGYGYTF. The variable domain in full, completed from reference TRBV9 and TRBJ1-2, reads DSGVTQTPKHLITATGQRVTLRCSPRSGDLSVYWYQQSLDQGLQFLIQYYNGEERAKGNILERFSAQQFPDLHSELNLSSLELGDSALYFCASSVGSGGGYGYTFGSGTRLTVV.

This clone was observed at least ten times. The read terminates 3 residues before the CDR3 end, so the remaining end is supplied by the germline J gene. The rearrangement joins TRBV6-2 or TRBV6-3 to TRBJ1-1; D ambiguous. CDR1 is MNHEY and CDR2 is SVGEGT in the germline V gene. The CDR3 runs to 14 residues. The CDR3: CASSYSNEAGGAFF. Incomplete CDR3 DNA: TGTGCCAGCAGTTACTCGAATGAGGCGGGAGGA.

This clone was found many times. The CDR3 goes on 3 residues after the read ends, and that part is filled in from the germline J gene. V is TRBV18 and J is TRBJ2-3; 7 bases fit TRBD1. V was pared by 0 bases and J by 3 bases, with 6 bases of the junction left unmatched. Germline V lookup: CDR1 KGHSH, CDR2 LQKENI. The CDR3 sequence is 16 residues long. Incomplete CDR3 DNA: TGTGCCAGCTCACCACCGAACAGGGGTGGGACAGATACG. It yields the protein CASSPPNRGGTDT. From start to end, the CDR3 is CASSPPNRGGTDTQYF.

This clone has ten or more counts. The read falls 3 residues short of the CDR3 end, and the missing part is taken from the germline J gene. The same CDR3 can be traced to other DNA sequences in this sample. This chain links TRBV10-3 with TRBJ1-1; D ambiguous. The CDR3 extends over 13 amino acids. Trimming shortened V by 3 bases and J by 3 bases, and 8 bases separated the two germline ends. Germline-derived CDR1 and CDR2 are ENHRY and SYGVKD. The CDR3 here is CAISEALDTEAFF. CDR3 DNA, as far as it was read: TGTGCCATCAGTGAAGCGCTTGACACTGAA.

This clone was seen repeatedly, ten times or more. The DNA ends 3 residues before the CDR3 does, and the rest of the CDR3 is filled in from the germline J gene. J is TRBJ1-1 and V is TRBV6-1, with a tentative D call TRBD1 (6 bases). Germline CDR1 MNHNS, CDR2 SASEGT. This CDR3 has 15 amino acids. Trimming shortened V by 3 bases and J by 3 bases, and 14 bases separated the two germline ends. The sequenced CDR3 bases are TGTGCCAGCAGTGATTCAGGGGAGGTTTACACTGAA. Amino acid sequence: CASSDSGEVYTE. The full CDR3 is CASSDSGEVYTEAFF.

This clone was detected only a few times. The read ends 3 residues early relative to the CDR3; the germline J gene fills the gap. The rearrangement links TRBV10-2 to TRBJ2-3; 9 bases agree with TRBD2. The CDR3 totals 15 residues. V trimming: 3 bases; J trimming: 1 base; junction bases outside the gene matches: 2. CDR1 WSHSY and CDR2 SAAADI come from the germline V gene. The CDR3 protein is CASSDGGGGTDTQYF. The DNA read from the CDR3 is TGCGCCAGCAGTGATGGCGGGGGGGGCACAGATACG.